The 6 T cell receptor beta chains presented below share a single source sample, sequenced in a study of blood T cell repertoires in COVID-19 (dated by TCRdb to 2019 to 2021). The library was made by the immunoSEQ multiplex PCR assay. The clones in this table, taken by TCRdb from immuneACCESS, are in-frame only. Not every clone is retained; where verified, under half of the shortfall comes from an unresolved V gene, and the cause of the rest is unknown. This sample is represented by over 400,000 clones; 80% to 90% of them were singletons. The top ten constitute approximately 1.5% of the sample. Sequenced: peripheral blood. These receptors all stem from a woman aged 25 to 45 with active or convalescent COVID-19.

This clone has a handful of counts. The chain carries TRBV30 and TRBJ1-3, with D unclear. The CDR3 spans 16 residues. Germline V gene sequence: CDR1 GTSNPN, CDR2 SVGIG (reference sequence). V lost 1 base and J lost 0, with 13 bases in between. CDR3 loop: CAWSGAGRTSGNTIYF. The CDR3 coding sequence is TGTGCCTGGAGTGGGGCGGGGAGAACCTCTGGAAACACCATATATTTT.

The V gene is TRBV24-1, the J gene TRBJ2-5; TRBD1 aligns across 8 bases. The CDR3 is made up of 15 amino acids. V lost 4 bases to trimming and J lost 4 bases; unmatched junction nucleotides: 7. The germline gives CDR1 KGHDR, CDR2 SFDVKD. CDR3 coding DNA: TGTGCCACCAGTGACTACGGTACAGGGGGAGAGACCCAGTACTTC. Its translation: CATSDYGTGGETQYF.

The chain links TRBV6-2 or TRBV6-3 to TRBJ1-3; D is perhaps TRBD1 (6 bases). V shed 5 bases and J shed 0 bases, with 20 bases lying between them. Germline V gives CDR1 MNHEY, CDR2 SVGEGT. This CDR3 has 18 residues. In nucleotides, the CDR3 is TGTGCCAGCAGTCGCATCAGTTGGGGGCTCGGCTCTGGAAACACCATATATTTT. Translating it yields CASSRISWGLGSGNTIYF.

The V gene is TRBV18, the J gene TRBJ1-1; TRBD1 matches at 9 bases. V gave up 10 bases and J gave up 4 bases; unmatched junction bases: 13. CDR1 and CDR2 (germline): KGHSH, LQKENI. The CDR3 loop spans 15 amino acids. CDR3 nucleotide sequence: TGTGCCACCTTAAAGGACAGGGGTTTAGGCACTGAAGCTTTCTTT. It encodes CATLKDRGLGTEAFF.

The CDR3 spells CASGPGQGSLSNEKLFF. The CDR3 bases are TGCGCCAGTGGCCCGGGACAGGGCAGTTTATCTAATGAAAAACTGTTTTTT. The gene calls are TRBV5-1 and TRBJ1-4, with TRBD1 identical over 9 bases. The CDR3 consists of 17 residues. V dropped 8 bases and J dropped 3; count of bases not matched to a gene: 14. Looked up from germline, CDR1 is SGHRS and CDR2 is YFSETQ. Together with reference TRBV5-1 and TRBJ1-4, the CDR3 gives the full variable domain: KAGVTQTPRYLIKTRGQQVTLSCSPISGHRSVSWYQQTPGQGLQFLFEYFSETQRNKGNFPGRFSGRQFSNSRSEMNVSTLELGDSALYLCASGPGQGSLSNEKLFFGSGTQLSVL.

The chain combines TRBV7-6 with TRBJ1-1; D is ambiguous. CDR3 length equals 16 residues. Germline-derived CDR1 and CDR2 are SGHVS and FNYEAQ. Trimming took off 4 bases at V and 3 bases at J, with 18 bases between the two ends. This CDR3 is CASSSKLSRMDTEAFF. CDR3 DNA sequence: TGTGCCAGCAGCTCAAAATTGAGCCGAATGGACACTGAAGCTTTCTTT.